Listed below are T cell receptor beta chains from one sample, sequenced in a study of radiotherapy plus CTLA-4 blockade in lung cancer. TCRdb's table, derived via immunoSEQ multiplex PCR, lists solely in-frame clones and lacks some. The sample holds 45,000 or so clones; about 72% are singletons and the top ten take roughly 11%. The sequencing here drew on peripheral blood, taken from a patient treated with radiotherapy plus ipilimumab. All receptors come from a human donor with non-small cell lung cancer who had stable disease on radiotherapy plus ipilimumab. The CDR3 runs from the conserved cysteine through the conserved F or W. Each record gives: clone size, V gene, CDR3 length, D gene, J gene, CDR3 protein, CDR3 DNA. D genes are given only for firm matches. Clone size, where shown, is once, few, many, or a class for clones that have expanded.

abundance: .; v_gene: TRBV5-1; len: 13; d_gene: TRBD1; j_gene: TRBJ1-5; CDR3aa: CASSLTGTQPQHF; CDR3nt: TGCGCCAGCAGTTTGACAGGGACTCAGCCCCAGCATTTT
abundance: .; v_gene: TRBV27; len: 12; d_gene: .; j_gene: TRBJ1-1; CDR3aa: CASNSGGTEAFF; CDR3nt: TGTGCCAGCAATTCGGGAGGCACTGAAGCTTTCTTT
abundance: few; v_gene: TRBV10-3; len: 17; d_gene: .; j_gene: TRBJ2-2; CDR3aa: CAIGRGSPGALTGELFF; CDR3nt: TGTGCCATCGGACGGGGCAGCCCGGGGGCCCTCACCGGGGAGCTGTTTTTT
abundance: .; v_gene: TRBV5-8; len: 17; d_gene: .; j_gene: TRBJ2-5; CDR3aa: CASSLARRVQSDETQYF; CDR3nt: TGTGCCAGCAGCTTGGCCAGAAGGGTTCAGTCGGATGAGACCCAGTACTTC
abundance: once; v_gene: TRBV6-6; len: 15; d_gene: .; j_gene: TRBJ1-3; CDR3aa: CASSTAGYSGNTIYF; CDR3nt: TGTGCCAGCAGTACTGCGGGGTACTCTGGAAACACCATATATTTT
abundance: few; v_gene: TRBV29-1; len: 14; d_gene: TRBD1; j_gene: TRBJ2-1; CDR3aa: CSVEQGAIYNEQFF; CDR3nt: TGCAGCGTGGAACAGGGGGCGATCTACAATGAGCAGTTCTTC
abundance: once; v_gene: TRBV11-3; len: 18; d_gene: TRBD2; j_gene: TRBJ2-5; CDR3aa: CASSSGLAGGPEQETQYF; CDR3nt: TGTGCCAGCAGCTCGGGACTAGCGGGGGGTCCCGAACAAGAGACCCAGTACTTC
abundance: .; v_gene: TRBV5-1; len: 16; d_gene: .; j_gene: TRBJ2-6; CDR3aa: CASSLGSLSGANVLTF; CDR3nt: TGCGCCAGCAGCTTGGGAAGCCTCTCTGGGGCCAACGTCCTGACTTTC
abundance: few; v_gene: TRBV28; len: 14; d_gene: .; j_gene: TRBJ1-2; CDR3aa: CASSLFGGGYGYTF; CDR3nt: TGTGCCAGCAGTTTATTCGGGGGGGGTTATGGCTACACCTTC
abundance: .; v_gene: TRBV5-8; len: 15; d_gene: .; j_gene: TRBJ1-1; CDR3aa: CASSLGQARTTEAFF; CDR3nt: TGTGCCAGCAGCTTGGGCCAGGCGCGTACCACTGAAGCTTTCTTT
abundance: .; v_gene: TRBV4-3; len: 16; d_gene: TRBD1; j_gene: TRBJ1-6; CDR3aa: CASSRRTGGLGSPLHF; CDR3nt: TGCGCCAGCAGCCGAAGGACAGGGGGCCTGGGTTCACCCCTCCACTTT
abundance: .; v_gene: TRBV18; len: 14; d_gene: .; j_gene: TRBJ1-6; CDR3aa: CASSPGPSNSPLHF; CDR3nt: TGTGCCAGCTCACCGGGACCGAGTAATTCACCCCTCCACTTT
abundance: .; v_gene: TRBV5-1; len: 16; d_gene: TRBD1; j_gene: TRBJ1-1; CDR3aa: CASGGGQGAGGTEAFF; CDR3nt: TGCGCCAGCGGAGGTGGACAGGGGGCCGGGGGCACTGAAGCTTTCTTT
abundance: .; v_gene: TRBV6-5; len: 15; d_gene: TRBD2; j_gene: TRBJ2-1; CDR3aa: CASSSLAGSYNEQFF; CDR3nt: TGTGCCAGCAGCTCTCTAGCGGGGTCCTACAATGAGCAGTTCTTC
abundance: .; v_gene: TRBV5-4; len: 16; d_gene: .; j_gene: TRBJ1-1; CDR3aa: CASSLALGDMNTEAFF; CDR3nt: TGTGCCAGCAGCTTGGCCTTAGGAGATATGAACACTGAAGCTTTCTTT
abundance: .; v_gene: TRBV11-2; len: 12; d_gene: .; j_gene: TRBJ1-2; CDR3aa: CASSLGGLGYTF; CDR3nt: TGTGCCAGCAGCTTGGGGGGATTAGGCTACACCTTC
abundance: .; v_gene: TRBV6-1; len: 14; d_gene: TRBD1; j_gene: TRBJ1-6; CDR3aa: CASRRTGDRSPLHF; CDR3nt: TGTGCCAGCAGGAGGACAGGGGACCGTTCACCCCTCCACTTT
abundance: few; v_gene: TRBV9; len: 15; d_gene: .; j_gene: TRBJ2-2; CDR3aa: CASSVGGANTGELFF; CDR3nt: TGTGCCAGCAGCGTAGGAGGGGCGAACACCGGGGAGCTGTTTTTT
abundance: .; v_gene: TRBV28; len: 13; d_gene: .; j_gene: TRBJ1-1; CDR3aa: CASSWGQTTEAFF; CDR3nt: TGTGCCAGCAGTTGGGGTCAGACGACTGAAGCTTTCTTT
abundance: medium-sized; v_gene: TRBV28; len: 14; d_gene: .; j_gene: TRBJ1-3; CDR3aa: CASSLPSAGNTIYF; CDR3nt: TGTGCCAGCAGTTTACCCAGTGCTGGAAACACCATATATTTT
abundance: once; v_gene: TRBV4-3; len: 13; d_gene: .; j_gene: TRBJ2-3; CDR3aa: CASSQDIRFVQYF; CDR3nt: TGCGCCAGCAGCCAAGATATCCGCTTTGTGCAGTATTTT
abundance: .; v_gene: TRBV18; len: 13; d_gene: .; j_gene: TRBJ2-5; CDR3aa: CASSSTDMETQYF; CDR3nt: TGTGCCAGCTCATCAACGGATATGGAGACCCAGTACTTC
abundance: .; v_gene: TRBV6-5; len: 16; d_gene: .; j_gene: TRBJ1-2; CDR3aa: CASSYSPTSGAYGYTF; CDR3nt: TGTGCCAGCAGTTACTCGCCAACCTCAGGGGCATATGGCTACACCTTC
abundance: .; v_gene: TRBV6-5; len: 11; d_gene: .; j_gene: TRBJ1-4; CDR3aa: CASRGDEKLFF; CDR3nt: TGTGCCAGCCGGGGAGATGAAAAACTGTTTTTT
abundance: few; v_gene: TRBV19; len: 15; d_gene: TRBD1; j_gene: TRBJ1-6; CDR3aa: CASSVLGQGNSPLHF; CDR3nt: TGTGCCAGTAGTGTCCTGGGACAGGGGAATTCACCCCTCCACTTT
abundance: .; v_gene: TRBV30; len: 15; d_gene: TRBD1; j_gene: TRBJ1-4; CDR3aa: CAWSVAGTGNEKLFF; CDR3nt: TGTGCCTGGAGTGTAGCCGGGACAGGGAATGAAAAACTGTTTTTT
abundance: .; v_gene: TRBV2; len: 14; d_gene: TRBD1; j_gene: TRBJ1-4; CDR3aa: CASSGGTGYIKLFF; CDR3nt: TGTGCCAGCAGTGGGGGGACAGGGTATATAAAACTGTTTTTT
abundance: once; v_gene: TRBV5-1; len: 15; d_gene: .; j_gene: TRBJ2-5; CDR3aa: CASSLERDGGETQYF; CDR3nt: TGCGCCAGCAGCTTGGAGAGGGACGGCGGAGAGACCCAGTACTTC
abundance: .; v_gene: TRBV9; len: 15; d_gene: .; j_gene: TRBJ2-3; CDR3aa: CASSVDWGAIDTQYF; CDR3nt: TGTGCCAGCAGCGTAGATTGGGGCGCGATAGATACGCAGTATTTT
abundance: .; v_gene: TRBV18; len: 13; d_gene: .; j_gene: TRBJ1-2; CDR3aa: CASSPAFENFYTF; CDR3nt: TGTGCCAGCTCACCCGCCTTCGAGAACTTTTACACCTTC
abundance: few; v_gene: TRBV28; len: 16; d_gene: TRBD1; j_gene: TRBJ1-5; CDR3aa: CASSYRLRGRNQPQHF; CDR3nt: TGTGCCAGCAGTTATCGCCTGAGGGGGCGCAATCAGCCCCAGCATTTT
abundance: .; v_gene: TRBV27; len: 16; d_gene: TRBD1; j_gene: TRBJ1-2; CDR3aa: CASRLGTGSVANGYTF; CDR3nt: TGTGCCAGCAGACTGGGGACAGGGAGCGTTGCCAATGGCTACACCTTC
abundance: .; v_gene: TRBV4-1; len: 15; d_gene: .; j_gene: TRBJ1-1; CDR3aa: CASSLQASSNTEAFF; CDR3nt: TGCGCCAGCAGCTTACAGGCCAGTTCGAACACTGAAGCTTTCTTT
abundance: .; v_gene: TRBV18; len: 16; d_gene: .; j_gene: TRBJ1-1; CDR3aa: CASSPSSTGPNTEAFF; CDR3nt: TGTGCCAGCTCACCAAGTTCGACAGGACCGAACACTGAAGCTTTCTTT
abundance: .; v_gene: TRBV30; len: 14; d_gene: .; j_gene: TRBJ1-5; CDR3aa: CAWRGGHGNQPQHF; CDR3nt: TGTGCCTGGAGGGGGGGGCATGGCAATCAGCCCCAGCATTTT
abundance: .; v_gene: TRBV18; len: 12; d_gene: .; j_gene: TRBJ1-1; CDR3aa: CASSVSGVEAFF; CDR3nt: TGTGCCAGCTCAGTTTCAGGTGTAGAAGCTTTCTTT
abundance: .; v_gene: TRBV15; len: 14; d_gene: .; j_gene: TRBJ1-5; CDR3aa: CATSRKGGQQPQHF; CDR3nt: TGTGCCACCAGCAGGAAAGGTGGGCAGCAGCCCCAGCATTTT
abundance: .; v_gene: TRBV10-1; len: 13; d_gene: .; j_gene: TRBJ1-1; CDR3aa: CASSSTGKTEAFF; CDR3nt: TGCGCCAGCAGCAGTACAGGGAAGACTGAAGCTTTCTTT
abundance: .; v_gene: TRBV25-1; len: 14; d_gene: .; j_gene: TRBJ1-2; CDR3aa: CASSESGANYGYTF; CDR3nt: TGTGCCAGCAGTGAATCGGGGGCTAACTATGGCTACACCTTC
abundance: .; v_gene: TRBV7-2; len: 13; d_gene: .; j_gene: TRBJ2-7; CDR3aa: CASSIGGSYEQYF; CDR3nt: TGCGCCAGCAGCATAGGGGGGAGCTACGAGCAGTACTTC
abundance: .; v_gene: TRBV5-1; len: 15; d_gene: TRBD2; j_gene: TRBJ2-1; CDR3aa: CASSLAGGAYNEQFF; CDR3nt: TGCGCCAGCAGCTTAGCGGGGGGCGCCTACAATGAGCAGTTCTTC
abundance: .; v_gene: TRBV7-2; len: 15; d_gene: .; j_gene: TRBJ2-7; CDR3aa: CASSPAEGAGYEQYF; CDR3nt: TGTGCCAGCAGCCCCGCGGAGGGGGCGGGGTACGAGCAGTACTTC
abundance: few; v_gene: TRBV7-9; len: 13; d_gene: TRBD1; j_gene: TRBJ1-2; CDR3aa: CASSLGQVQGYTF; CDR3nt: TGTGCCAGCAGCCTAGGACAGGTACAGGGCTACACCTTC
abundance: .; v_gene: TRBV7-9; len: 17; d_gene: TRBD1; j_gene: TRBJ1-1; CDR3aa: CASSFATGGEGHTEAFF; CDR3nt: TGTGCCAGCAGCTTCGCTACAGGGGGCGAGGGGCACACTGAAGCTTTCTTT
abundance: .; v_gene: TRBV2; len: 12; d_gene: .; j_gene: TRBJ1-1; CDR3aa: CASMVRNTEAFF; CDR3nt: TGTGCCAGCATGGTTAGGAACACTGAAGCTTTCTTT
abundance: .; v_gene: TRBV27; len: 18; d_gene: .; j_gene: TRBJ1-3; CDR3aa: CASSPIRTGRRSGNTIYF; CDR3nt: TGTGCCAGCAGTCCTATTCGCACGGGACGCCGCTCTGGAAACACCATATATTTT
abundance: few; v_gene: TRBV7-9; len: 16; d_gene: .; j_gene: TRBJ2-7; CDR3aa: CASSLTRQGSRDEQYF; CDR3nt: TGTGCCAGCAGCTTAACCCGGCAGGGGAGTCGGGACGAGCAGTACTTC